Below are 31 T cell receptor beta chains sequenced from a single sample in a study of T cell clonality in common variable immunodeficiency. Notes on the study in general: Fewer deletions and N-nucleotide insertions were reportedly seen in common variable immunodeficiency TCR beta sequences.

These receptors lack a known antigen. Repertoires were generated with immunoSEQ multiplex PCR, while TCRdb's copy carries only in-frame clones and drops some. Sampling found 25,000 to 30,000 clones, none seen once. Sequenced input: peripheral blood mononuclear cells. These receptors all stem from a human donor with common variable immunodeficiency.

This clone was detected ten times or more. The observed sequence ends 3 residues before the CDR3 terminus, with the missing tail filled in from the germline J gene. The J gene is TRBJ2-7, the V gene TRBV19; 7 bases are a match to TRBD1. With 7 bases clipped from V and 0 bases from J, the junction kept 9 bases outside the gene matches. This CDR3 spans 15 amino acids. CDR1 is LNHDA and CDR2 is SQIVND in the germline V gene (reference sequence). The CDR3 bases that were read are TGTGCCAGTACTCCCGGGACAGTCCGCTCCTACGAG. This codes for CASTPGTVRSYE. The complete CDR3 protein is CASTPGTVRSYEQYF.

This CDR3 reads CASSLGTGHGYTF. The DNA read from the CDR3 is TGTGCCAGCTCTCTTGGGACAGGGCATGGC. The chain has TRBV18 and TRBJ1-2, with TRBD1 matching over 9 bases. The missing CDR3 end, 3 residues past where the read stops, is filled in from the germline J gene. With V trimmed by 6 bases and J by 6 bases, 5 bases remained unmatched. CDR3 size: 13 residues. CDR1 and CDR2 (germline): KGHSH, LQKENI.

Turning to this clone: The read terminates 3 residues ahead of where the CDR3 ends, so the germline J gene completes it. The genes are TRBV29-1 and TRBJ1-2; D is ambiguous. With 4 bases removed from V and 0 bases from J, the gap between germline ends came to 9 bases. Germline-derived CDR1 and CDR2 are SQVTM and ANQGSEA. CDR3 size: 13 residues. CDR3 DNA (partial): TGCAGCGTTGGTAGTCCTCCTAACTATGGC. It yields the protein CSVGSPPNYG. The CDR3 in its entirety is CSVGSPPNYGYTF.

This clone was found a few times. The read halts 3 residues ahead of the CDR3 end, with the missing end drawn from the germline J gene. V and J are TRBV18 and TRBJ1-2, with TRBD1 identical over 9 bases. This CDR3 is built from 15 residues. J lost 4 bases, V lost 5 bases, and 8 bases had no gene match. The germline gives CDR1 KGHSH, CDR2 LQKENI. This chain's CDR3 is CASSSGTGSLYGYTF. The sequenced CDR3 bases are TGTGCCAGCTCATCCGGGACAGGGTCCCTCTATGGC.

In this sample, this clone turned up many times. The CDR3 sequence is CASSRATGRGSYGYTF. The sequenced CDR3 bases are TGTGCCAGCAGCCGCGCCACAGGGCGGGGGAGCTATGGC. V gene TRBV14 combines with J gene TRBJ1-2; the D gene is possibly TRBD1 (6 bases). The sequence runs out 3 residues before the end of the CDR3; the remainder is reconstructed from the germline J gene. CDR1 SGHDN and CDR2 FVKESK come from the germline V gene. The V and J ends lost 4 bases and 4 bases respectively, with 19 bases between them. The CDR3 totals 16 residues.

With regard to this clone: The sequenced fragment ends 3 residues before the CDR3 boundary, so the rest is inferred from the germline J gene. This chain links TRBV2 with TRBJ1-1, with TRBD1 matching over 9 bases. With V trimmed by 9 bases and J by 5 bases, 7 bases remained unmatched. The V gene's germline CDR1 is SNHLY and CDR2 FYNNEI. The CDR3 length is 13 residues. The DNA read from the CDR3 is TGTGCCAGGAAGGACAGGGGAGGAACTGAA. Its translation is CARKDRGGTE. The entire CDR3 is CARKDRGGTEAFF.

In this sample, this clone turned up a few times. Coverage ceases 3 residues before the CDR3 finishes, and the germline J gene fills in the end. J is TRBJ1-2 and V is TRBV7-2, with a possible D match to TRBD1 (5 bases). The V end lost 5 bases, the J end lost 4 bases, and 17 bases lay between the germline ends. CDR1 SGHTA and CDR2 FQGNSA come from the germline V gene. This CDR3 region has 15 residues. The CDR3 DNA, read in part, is TGTGCCAGCAGCCTTGTGGGGGGAACGGGCTATGGC. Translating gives CASSLVGGTGYG. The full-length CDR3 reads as CASSLVGGTGYGYTF.

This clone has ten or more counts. The CDR3 DNA, read in part, is TGCGCCAGCAGTGCCCGGACTAGCAGGGACGGCTACAATGAG. Residues: CASSARTSRDGYNE. The full CDR3 protein reads CASSARTSRDGYNEQFF. V gene TRBV23-1 combines with J gene TRBJ2-1, with TRBD2 matching over 8 bases. The CDR3 end is not reached by the read, which stops 3 residues before it; the germline J gene fills it in. TRBV23-1 is flagged as an ORF with uncertain function. The ends lost 5 bases at V and 3 bases at J; junction bases unmatched: 12. This CDR3 has 17 residues.

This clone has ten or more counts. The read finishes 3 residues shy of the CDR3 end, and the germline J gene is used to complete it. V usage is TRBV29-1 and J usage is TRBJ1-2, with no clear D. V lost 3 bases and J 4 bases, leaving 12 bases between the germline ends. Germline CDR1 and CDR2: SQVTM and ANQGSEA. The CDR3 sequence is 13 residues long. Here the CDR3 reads CSVEKGSSYGYTF. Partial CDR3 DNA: TGCAGCGTTGAGAAGGGCAGTTCCTATGGC.

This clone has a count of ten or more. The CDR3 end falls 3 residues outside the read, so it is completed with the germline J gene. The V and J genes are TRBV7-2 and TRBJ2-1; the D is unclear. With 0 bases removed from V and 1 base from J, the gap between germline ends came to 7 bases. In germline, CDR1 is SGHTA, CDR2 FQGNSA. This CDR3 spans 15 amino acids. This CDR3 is CASSLADTSYNEQFF. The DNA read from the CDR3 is TGTGCCAGCAGCTTAGCCGACACTTCCTACAATGAG.

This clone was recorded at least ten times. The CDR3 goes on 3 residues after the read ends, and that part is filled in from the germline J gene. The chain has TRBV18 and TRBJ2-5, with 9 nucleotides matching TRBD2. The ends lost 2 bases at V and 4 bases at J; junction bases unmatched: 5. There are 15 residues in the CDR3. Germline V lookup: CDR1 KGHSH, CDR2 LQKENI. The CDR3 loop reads CASSPYAGGGETQYF. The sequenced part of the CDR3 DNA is TGTGCCAGCTCACCATACGCGGGAGGGGGAGAGACC. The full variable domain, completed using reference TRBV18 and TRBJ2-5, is NAGVMQNPRHLVRRRGQEARLRCSPMKGHSHVYWYRQLPEEGLKFMVYLQKENIIDESGMPKERFSAEFPKEGPSILRIQQVVRGDSAAYFCASSPYAGGGETQYFGPGTRLLVL.

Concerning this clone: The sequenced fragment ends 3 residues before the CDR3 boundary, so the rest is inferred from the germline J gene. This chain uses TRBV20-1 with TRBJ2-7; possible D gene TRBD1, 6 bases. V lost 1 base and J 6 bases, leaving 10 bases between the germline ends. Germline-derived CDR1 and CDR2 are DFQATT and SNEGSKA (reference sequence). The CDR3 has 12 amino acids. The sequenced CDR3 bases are TGCAGTGCTAGAGTCTCAGGGGCCGAG. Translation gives CSARVSGAE. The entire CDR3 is CSARVSGAEQYF.

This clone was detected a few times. The sequenced part of the CDR3 DNA is TGCGCCAGCAGCTTATCATGGCGGGGAAGTTCCTATAATTCACCC. Translated, it gives CASSLSWRGSSYNSP. The full CDR3 reads CASSLSWRGSSYNSPLHF. The rearrangement uses TRBV5-1 and TRBJ1-6; D gene uncertain. Read data end 3 residues before the CDR3 end; the end is taken from the germline J gene. The CDR3 is 18 amino acids. CDR1 is SGHRS, CDR2 YFSETQ, per germline. V was shortened by 2 bases and J by 1 base, with 16 bases between the two germline ends.

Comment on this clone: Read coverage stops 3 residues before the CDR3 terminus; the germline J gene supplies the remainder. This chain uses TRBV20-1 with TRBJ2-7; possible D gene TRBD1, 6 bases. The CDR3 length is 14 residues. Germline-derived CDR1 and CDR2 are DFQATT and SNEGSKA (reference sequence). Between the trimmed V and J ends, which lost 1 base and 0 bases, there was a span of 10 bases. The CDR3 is CSARGKGGSYEQYF. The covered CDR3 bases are TGCAGTGCTAGAGGCAAAGGGGGCTCCTACGAG.

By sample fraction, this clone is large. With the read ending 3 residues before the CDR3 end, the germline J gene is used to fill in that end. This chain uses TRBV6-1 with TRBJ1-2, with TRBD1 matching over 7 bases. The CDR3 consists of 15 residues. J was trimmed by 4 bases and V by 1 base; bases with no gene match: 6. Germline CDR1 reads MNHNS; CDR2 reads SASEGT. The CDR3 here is CASSEGTGGIYGYTF. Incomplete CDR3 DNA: TGTGCCAGCAGTGAAGGGACAGGAGGGATCTATGGC.

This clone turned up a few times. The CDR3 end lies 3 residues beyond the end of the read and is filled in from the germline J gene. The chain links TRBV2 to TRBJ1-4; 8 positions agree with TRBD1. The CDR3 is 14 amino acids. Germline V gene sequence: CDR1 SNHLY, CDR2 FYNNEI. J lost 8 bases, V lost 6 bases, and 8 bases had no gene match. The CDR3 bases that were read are TGTGCCAGCAGGCCGACAGGGGTTAGCGAAAAA. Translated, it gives CASRPTGVSEK. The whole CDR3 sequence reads CASRPTGVSEKLFF.

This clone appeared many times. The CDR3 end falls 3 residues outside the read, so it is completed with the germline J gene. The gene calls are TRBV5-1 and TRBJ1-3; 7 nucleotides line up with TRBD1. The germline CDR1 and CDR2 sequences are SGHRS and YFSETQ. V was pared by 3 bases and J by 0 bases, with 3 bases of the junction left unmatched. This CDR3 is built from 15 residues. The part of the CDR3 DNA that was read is TGCGCCAGCAGCTCAACAGGGGACTCTGGAAACACC. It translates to CASSSTGDSGNT. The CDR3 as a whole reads CASSSTGDSGNTIYF.

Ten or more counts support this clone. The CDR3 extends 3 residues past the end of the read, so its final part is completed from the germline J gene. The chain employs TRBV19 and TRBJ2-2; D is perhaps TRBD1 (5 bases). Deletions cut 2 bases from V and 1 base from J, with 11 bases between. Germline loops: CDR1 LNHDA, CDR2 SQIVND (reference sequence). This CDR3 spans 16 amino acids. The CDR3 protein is CASSITGIMNTGELFF. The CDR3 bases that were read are TGTGCCAGTAGTATAACAGGAATTATGAACACCGGGGAG.

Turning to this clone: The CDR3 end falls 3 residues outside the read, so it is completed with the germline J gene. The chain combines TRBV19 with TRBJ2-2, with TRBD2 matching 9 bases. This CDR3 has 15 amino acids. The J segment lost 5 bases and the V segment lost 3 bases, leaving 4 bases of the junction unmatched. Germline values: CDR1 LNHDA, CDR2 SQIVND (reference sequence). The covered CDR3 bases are TGTGCCAGTAGTATGGGCGGGAGGGCTACCGGGGAG. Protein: CASSMGGRATGE. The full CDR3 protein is CASSMGGRATGELFF.

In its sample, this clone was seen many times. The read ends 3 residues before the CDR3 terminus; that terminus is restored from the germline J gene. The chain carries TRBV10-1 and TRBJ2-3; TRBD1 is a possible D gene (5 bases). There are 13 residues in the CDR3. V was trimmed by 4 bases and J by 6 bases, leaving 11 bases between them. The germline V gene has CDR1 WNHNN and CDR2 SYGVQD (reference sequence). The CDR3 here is CASSARAADTQYF. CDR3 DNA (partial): TGCGCCAGCAGTGCCAGGGCAGCCGATACG.

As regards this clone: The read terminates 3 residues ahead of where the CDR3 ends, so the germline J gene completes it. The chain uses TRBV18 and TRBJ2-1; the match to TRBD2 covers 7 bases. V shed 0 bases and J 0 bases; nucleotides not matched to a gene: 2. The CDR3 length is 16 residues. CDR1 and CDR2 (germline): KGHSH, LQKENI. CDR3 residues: CASSPPASGSYNEQFF. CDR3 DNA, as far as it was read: TGTGCCAGCTCACCACCAGCTAGCGGCTCCTACAATGAG. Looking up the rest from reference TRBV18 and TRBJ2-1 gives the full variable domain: NAGVMQNPRHLVRRRGQEARLRCSPMKGHSHVYWYRQLPEEGLKFMVYLQKENIIDESGMPKERFSAEFPKEGPSILRIQQVVRGDSAAYFCASSPPASGSYNEQFFGPGTRLTVL.

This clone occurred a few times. The DNA read from the CDR3 is TGCGCCAGCAGCTTACTAGACTTGAACACCGGGGAG. It is translated as CASSLLDLNTGE. The entire CDR3 is CASSLLDLNTGELFF. This rearrangement joins TRBV5-1 to TRBJ2-2, with D maybe TRBD2 (5 bases). The read stops 3 residues short of the end of the CDR3; the missing end is completed from the germline J gene. CDR1 and CDR2 from the germline V gene are SGHRS and YFSETQ. CDR3 length: 15 residues. The V end was cut by 2 bases, the J end by 1 base, with 9 bases between.

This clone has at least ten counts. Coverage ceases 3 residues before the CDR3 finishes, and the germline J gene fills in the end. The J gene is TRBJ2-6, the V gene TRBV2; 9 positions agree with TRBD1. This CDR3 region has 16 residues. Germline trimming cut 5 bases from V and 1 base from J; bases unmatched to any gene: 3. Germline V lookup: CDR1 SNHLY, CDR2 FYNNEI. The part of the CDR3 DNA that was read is TGTGCCAGCAGTCCGGGACAGGGTTCTGGGGCCAACGTC. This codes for CASSPGQGSGANV. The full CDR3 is CASSPGQGSGANVLTF.

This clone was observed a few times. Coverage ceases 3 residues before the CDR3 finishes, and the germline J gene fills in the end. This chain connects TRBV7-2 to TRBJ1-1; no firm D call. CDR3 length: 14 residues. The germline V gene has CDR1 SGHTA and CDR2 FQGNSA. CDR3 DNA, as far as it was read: TGTGCCAGCAGCGTTGGGCGATTGACACCCGAA. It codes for CASSVGRLTPE. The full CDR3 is CASSVGRLTPEAFF.

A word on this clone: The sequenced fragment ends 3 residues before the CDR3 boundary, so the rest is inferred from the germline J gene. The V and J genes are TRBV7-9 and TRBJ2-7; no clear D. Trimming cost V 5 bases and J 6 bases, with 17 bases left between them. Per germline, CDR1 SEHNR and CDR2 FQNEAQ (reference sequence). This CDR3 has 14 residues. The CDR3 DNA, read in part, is TGTGCCAGCAGCCCAGGTCCCGTAGGTGGCGAG. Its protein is CASSPGPVGGE. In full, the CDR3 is CASSPGPVGGEQYF.

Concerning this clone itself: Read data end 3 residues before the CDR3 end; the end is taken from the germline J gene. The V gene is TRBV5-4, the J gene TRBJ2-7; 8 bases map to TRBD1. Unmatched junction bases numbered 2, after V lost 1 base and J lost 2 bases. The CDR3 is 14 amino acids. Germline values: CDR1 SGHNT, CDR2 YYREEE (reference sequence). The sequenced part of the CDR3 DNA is TGTGCCAGCAGCTTGAGGGACAGGACCTACGAG. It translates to CASSLRDRTYE. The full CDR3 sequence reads CASSLRDRTYEQYF.

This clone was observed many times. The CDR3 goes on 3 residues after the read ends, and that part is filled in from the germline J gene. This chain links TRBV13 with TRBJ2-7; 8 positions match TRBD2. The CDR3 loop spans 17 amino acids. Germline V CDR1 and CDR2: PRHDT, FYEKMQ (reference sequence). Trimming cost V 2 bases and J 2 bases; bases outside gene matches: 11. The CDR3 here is CASSLRILAGRPYEQYF. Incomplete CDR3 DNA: TGTGCCAGCAGCTTACGGATTCTAGCGGGCCGACCCTACGAG.

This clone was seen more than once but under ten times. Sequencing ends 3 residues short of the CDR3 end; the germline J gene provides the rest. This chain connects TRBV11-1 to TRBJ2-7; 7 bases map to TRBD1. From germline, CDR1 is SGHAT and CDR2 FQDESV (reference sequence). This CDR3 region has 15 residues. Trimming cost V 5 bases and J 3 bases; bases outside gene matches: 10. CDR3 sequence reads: CASSRHRDSFYEQYF. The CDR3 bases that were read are TGTGCCAGCAGCCGACATCGGGACAGCTTCTACGAG.

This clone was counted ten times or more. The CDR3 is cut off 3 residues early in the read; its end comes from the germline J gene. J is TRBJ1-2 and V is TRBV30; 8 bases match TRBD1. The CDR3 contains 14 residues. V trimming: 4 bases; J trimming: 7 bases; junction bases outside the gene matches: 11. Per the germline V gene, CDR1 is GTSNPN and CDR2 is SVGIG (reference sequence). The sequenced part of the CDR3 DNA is TGTGCCTGGAAGCAACCAGGGGGCAGGTCTGGC. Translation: CAWKQPGGRSG. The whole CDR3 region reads CAWKQPGGRSGYTF.

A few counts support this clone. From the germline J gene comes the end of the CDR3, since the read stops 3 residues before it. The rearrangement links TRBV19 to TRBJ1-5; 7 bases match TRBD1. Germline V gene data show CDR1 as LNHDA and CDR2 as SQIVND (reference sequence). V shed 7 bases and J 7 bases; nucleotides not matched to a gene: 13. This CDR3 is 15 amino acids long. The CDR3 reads CASNPHQGEGQPQHF. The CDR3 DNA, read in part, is TGTGCCAGTAACCCCCATCAGGGGGAGGGGCAGCCC. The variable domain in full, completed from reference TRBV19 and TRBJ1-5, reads DGGITQSPKYLFRKEGQNVTLSCEQNLNHDAMYWYRQDPGQGLRLIYYSQIVNDFQKGDIAEGYSVSREKKESFPLTVTSAQKNPTAFYLCASNPHQGEGQPQHFGDGTRLSIL.

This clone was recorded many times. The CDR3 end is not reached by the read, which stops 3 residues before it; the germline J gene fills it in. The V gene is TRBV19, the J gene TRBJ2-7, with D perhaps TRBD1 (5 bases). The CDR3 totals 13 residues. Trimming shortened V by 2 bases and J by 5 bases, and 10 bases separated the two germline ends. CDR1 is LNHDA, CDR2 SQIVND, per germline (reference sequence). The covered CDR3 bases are TGTGCCAGTAGTATATTTCAGGGTAACGAG. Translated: CASSIFQGNE. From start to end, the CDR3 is CASSIFQGNEQYF.